There are many counts of the clone carrying this T cell receptor (beta chain). Antigen: not known. This specimen belongs to a study of T-cell reconstitution after alpha-beta-depleted transplantation in children. The study, taken as a whole, reports: Among T cells one year after transplant, newly produced cells accounted for most counts and diversity.

Germline V gene lookup returns CDR1 MDHEN and CDR2 SYDVKM. The CDR3 extends over 14 amino acids. V lost 3 bases and J lost 5, with 13 bases in between. Unique molecular identifiers were used to barcode this TCRbeta library. Using its own MiXCR run on the PCR reads, TCRdb lists one record per CDR3 protein. The repertoire holds 330,000 or so distinct CDR3 sequences, nearly 8% seen once, with 9.1% in the top ten. The source of this sequence is a female patient between 2 and 10 years old who had a stem cell transplant for Fanconi anemia, so the T cells may come from the graft donor. The chain is built from TRBV28 and TRBJ1-1, with TRBD1 as a possible D gene (5 bases). Sequencing used peripheral blood, obtained 360 days after TCRalphabeta/CD19-depleted stem cell transplant. The CDR3 region is CASSLGVGGTEAFF. CDR3 nucleotide sequence: TGTGCCAGCAGTTTGGGGGTAGGAGGTACTGAAGCTTTCTTT. Together with reference TRBV28 and TRBJ1-1, the CDR3 gives the full variable domain: DVKVTQSSRYLVKRTGEKVFLECVQDMDHENMFWYRQDPGLGLRLIYFSYDVKMKEKGDIPEGYSVSREKKERFSLILESASTNQTSMYLCASSLGVGGTEAFFGQGTRLTVV.